The 7 T cell receptor beta chains below come from one sample, sequenced in a study of blood T cell repertoires in COVID-19. TCRdb keeps only in-frame clones here, not all; method: immunoSEQ multiplex PCR. The sample lists about 39,000 clones, about 78% occurring once. Source material: peripheral blood. These receptors were obtained from a man in his 70s with active or convalescent COVID-19.

The chain is built from TRBV28 and TRBJ1-3, with D tentatively TRBD1 (5 bases). This CDR3 is 14 amino acids long. Between the trimmed V and J ends, which lost 7 bases and 9 bases, there was a span of 19 bases. CDR1 MDHEN and CDR2 SYDVKM come from the germline V gene. Here the CDR3 DNA reads TGTGCCAGCACCCCTGGGGGGGGTTATGTCACCATATATTTT. Its translation: CASTPGGGYVTIYF. The whole variable domain, remainder taken from reference TRBV28 and TRBJ1-3, is DVKVTQSSRYLVKRTGEKVFLECVQDMDHENMFWYRQDPGLGLRLIYFSYDVKMKEKGDIPEGYSVSREKKERFSLILESASTNQTSMYLCASTPGGGYVTIYFGEGSWLTVV.

CDR3 protein: CASSQGNGGEETQYF. The DNA of the CDR3 is TGCGCCAGCAGCCAAGGGAACGGGGGGGAAGAGACCCAGTACTTC. J is TRBJ2-5 and V is TRBV4-1; TRBD2 matches 8 bases. With V trimmed by 1 base and J by 3 bases, 4 bases remained unmatched. There are 15 residues in the CDR3. From germline, CDR1 is MGHRA and CDR2 YSYEKL.

The chain links TRBV7-7 to TRBJ2-1, with 9 bases identical to TRBD2. Germline V lookup: CDR1 SSHAT, CDR2 FNYEAQ (reference sequence). The CDR3 has 14 amino acids. V lost 4 bases and J lost 10; bases outside the gene matches: 8. The CDR3 loop is CASSSGLAGGEQFF. The CDR3 region has the DNA TGTGCCAGCAGCTCGGGACTAGCCGGGGGGGAGCAGTTCTTC.

This chain joins TRBV28 and TRBJ1-2; D possibly corresponds to TRBD1 (5 bases). CDR3 size: 11 residues. The V gene lost 7 bases and the J gene lost 8 bases, with 11 bases spanning the gap. The germline V gene has CDR1 MDHEN and CDR2 SYDVKM. This CDR3 is CASTQGSGYTF. In DNA, the CDR3 is TGTGCCAGCACTCAGGGTTCGGGCTACACCTTC.

This chain connects TRBV6-5 to TRBJ1-5; 7 bases fit TRBD1. The CDR3 extends over 14 amino acids. The germline V gene has CDR1 MNHEY and CDR2 SVGAGI. The V and J ends lost 6 bases and 2 bases, in that order; junction bases with no gene match: 4. This CDR3 reads CASSVTGGNQPQHF. CDR3 DNA sequence: TGTGCCAGCAGCGTCACAGGGGGCAATCAGCCCCAGCATTTT.

This clone has a handful of counts. This chain links TRBV30 with TRBJ1-5; no firm D call. Deletions cut 5 bases from V and 5 bases from J, with 13 bases between. Germline loops: CDR1 GTSNPN, CDR2 SVGIG (reference sequence). The CDR3 totals 13 residues. CDR3 loop: CAWASGSDQPQHF. The CDR3 DNA sequence: TGTGCCTGGGCGTCGGGGTCGGATCAGCCCCAGCATTTT.

There are a few counts of this clone. V gene TRBV6-6 combines with J gene TRBJ1-2; 10 bases fit TRBD1. The CDR3 consists of 13 residues. Looked up from germline, CDR1 is MNHNY and CDR2 is SVGAGI (reference sequence). V shed 8 bases and J 7 bases; nucleotides not matched to a gene: 7. The CDR3 is CASADRGQSGYTF. In DNA, the CDR3 is TGTGCCAGCGCTGACAGGGGGCAAAGTGGCTACACCTTC.